Presented here are 26 T cell receptor beta chains from one specimen sequenced in a study of T-cell reconstitution after alpha-beta-depleted transplantation in children. Preparation of the TCRbeta library used unique molecular identifiers. TCRdb re-derived calls from the PCR reads in MiXCR, one entry per CDR3 protein. Among some 440,000 distinct CDR3 sequences listed, roughly 16% were seen once. The source was PBMCs, mostly from graft donor cells, collected 360 days after TCRalphabeta/CD19-depleted stem cell transplant. The receptor set was obtained from a boy less than two years old who had a stem cell transplant for Wiskott-Aldrich syndrome, so the T cells may come from the graft donor.

A few counts support this clonotype. V is TRBV12-3 or TRBV12-4 and J is TRBJ1-1, with a tentative D call TRBD1 (5 bases). Trimming shortened V by 6 bases and J by 1 base, and 9 bases separated the two germline ends. The CDR3 consists of 13 residues. CDR3 nucleotide sequence: TGTGCCAGCAGGCTCAGGGAGAACACTGAAGCTTTCTTT. Translating it yields CASRLRENTEAFF.

The chain links TRBV7-6 to TRBJ1-4, with 8 bases aligning to TRBD1. The CDR3 sequence is 14 residues long. Germline CDR1 SGHVS, CDR2 FNYEAQ. V lost 5 bases, J lost 10 bases, and 9 bases stayed unmatched. This CDR3 is CASSPAGQGGKLFF. CDR3 bases: TGTGCCAGCAGCCCAGCCGGACAGGGTGGAAAACTGTTTTTT.

This chain's CDR3 is CASSMATGGIRNYNEQFF. CDR3 coding DNA: TGTGCCAGTAGTATGGCGACAGGGGGTATACGTAACTACAATGAGCAGTTCTTC. The rearrangement joins TRBV19 to TRBJ2-1; the match to TRBD1 covers 9 bases. The ends lost 3 bases at V and 3 bases at J; junction bases unmatched: 12. CDR1 and CDR2 (germline): LNHDA, SQIVND (reference sequence). This CDR3 contains 18 residues.

This clonotype was counted ten times or more. CDR3 DNA: TGTGCCAGCAGCTTGTTTTACGAGCAGTACTTC. It is translated as CASSLFYEQYF. The chain uses TRBV12-3 or TRBV12-4 and TRBJ2-7; D not resolved. V lost 6 bases to trimming and J lost 4 bases, with 7 bases between them. CDR3 length: 11 amino acids.

The V call is TRBV10-3, the J call TRBJ2-7, with D hard to call. This CDR3 comprises 13 residues. V was trimmed by 3 bases and J by 5 bases, leaving 11 bases between them. Germline CDR1 and CDR2: ENHRY and SYGVKD. In DNA, the CDR3 is TGTGCCATCAGTGATGGCTACCCCGACGAGCAGTACTTC. Translated: CAISDGYPDEQYF.

The chain uses TRBV12-3 or TRBV12-4 and TRBJ2-5, with D unresolved. The CDR3 spans 13 residues. CDR3 protein: CATRRSLEETQYF. The CDR3 coding sequence is TGTGCTACCCGACGTAGTTTAGAGGAGACCCAGTACTTC.

The genes are TRBV2 and TRBJ2-2; D is possibly TRBD1 (6 bases). V lost 1 base and J 5 bases, leaving 20 bases between the germline ends. The V gene's germline CDR1 is SNHLY and CDR2 FYNNEI. The CDR3 spans 18 residues. CDR3 DNA: TGTGCCAGCAGTGAAGTAGTAACAGGGTCCCTAATAACCGGGGAGCTGTTTTTT. This encodes CASSEVVTGSLITGELFF.

This clonotype was picked up many times. The junction differs from germline at one of its ends, possibly a read error. The V gene is TRBV12-3 or TRBV12-4, the J gene TRBJ2-4; no clear D. The length of the CDR3 is 14 residues. The CDR3, as DNA: TGCGCCAGCAGCTTCAGTTTAGCCAAAAACATTCAGTACTTC. Protein: CASSFSLAKNIQYF.

This sequence joins TRBV20-1 and TRBJ2-7; tentative D call: TRBD2 (6 bases). The V end lost 6 bases, the J end lost 2 bases, and 17 bases lay between the germline ends. Germline V gene sequence: CDR1 DFQATT, CDR2 SNEGSKA (reference sequence). This CDR3 region has 14 residues. In DNA form, the CDR3 reads TGCAGTGCCACGCCCGAACTAGCCGCCTACGAGCAGTACTTC. This gives the protein CSATPELAAYEQYF.

The chain couples TRBV12-3 or TRBV12-4 to TRBJ2-7, with D tentatively TRBD1 (5 bases). V shed 5 bases and J shed 6 bases, with 14 bases lying between them. The CDR3 covers 13 residues. The CDR3 region has the DNA TGTGCCAGCAGTCCGGCCAGCACAGGCGAGCAGTACTTC. This encodes CASSPASTGEQYF.

This clonotype was detected a few times. The chain combines TRBV28 with TRBJ2-1; 11 bases are a match to TRBD2. V shed 5 bases, J shed 14 bases, and the junction held 5 bases outside the gene matches. The CDR3 has 12 amino acids. Germline CDR1 and CDR2: MDHEN and SYDVKM. CDR3 nucleotide sequence: TGTGCCAGCAGTCGTAGCGGGGGGGAGGAGTTCTTC. Its protein is CASSRSGGEEFF.

This clonotype has just a few counts. The gene calls are TRBV12-3 or TRBV12-4 and TRBJ2-4; D is perhaps TRBD1 or TRBD2 (5 bases each). The length of the CDR3 is 14 residues. V was cut by 4 bases and J by 9 bases, with 16 bases left in between. The DNA of the CDR3 is TGTGCCAGCAGTTCCGGGACGGTAAAAGGCATTCAGTACTTC. The encoded protein is CASSSGTVKGIQYF.

CDR3 in amino acids: CASSQVSVAGHTGELFF. CDR3 DNA: TGTGCCAGCAGCCAAGTTTCGGTAGCGGGCCACACCGGGGAGCTGTTTTTT. The chain carries TRBV3-1 and TRBJ2-2; TRBD2 aligns across 7 bases. Trimming took 1 base from V and 3 from J; bases not matched to a gene: 8. The germline CDR1 and CDR2 sequences are LGHDT and YNNKEL (reference sequence). The CDR3 loop spans 17 amino acids.

V usage is TRBV7-6 and J usage is TRBJ2-1; possibly TRBD1 for D (5 bases). The CDR3 spans 14 residues. Germline V CDR1 and CDR2: SGHVS, FNYEAQ. Trimming cost V 0 bases and J 8 bases, with 11 bases left between them. The CDR3 DNA is TGTGCCAGCAGCTTAGCTGGCAGGGTGGATGAGCAGTTCTTC. Its protein product is CASSLAGRVDEQFF.

This clonotype was counted a few times. The chain has TRBV15 and TRBJ2-5; TRBD1 aligns across 8 bases. The CDR3 covers 16 residues. In germline, CDR1 is LNHNV, CDR2 YYDKDF (reference sequence). V lost 1 base and J lost 1; bases outside the gene matches: 5. CDR3: CATSRGWTGIQETQYF. The DNA for the CDR3 is TGTGCCACCAGCAGAGGATGGACAGGGATCCAAGAGACCCAGTACTTC.

The rearrangement uses TRBV20-1 and TRBJ2-1, with D perhaps TRBD1 or TRBD2 (5 bases each). There are 14 residues in the CDR3. In germline, CDR1 is DFQATT, CDR2 SNEGSKA (reference sequence). Trimming cost V 5 bases and J 5 bases, with 16 bases left between them. CDR3 in amino acids: CSALFWGRHNEQFF. The DNA of the CDR3 is TGCAGTGCTCTTTTTTGGGGACGTCACAATGAGCAGTTCTTC.

At least ten counts were recorded for this clonotype. The chain links TRBV5-1 to TRBJ2-5, with 12 bases lining up with TRBD2. V dropped 0 bases and J dropped 4; count of bases not matched to a gene: 10. Germline CDR1 SGHRS, CDR2 YFSETQ. This CDR3 contains 18 residues. The CDR3 DNA is TGCGCCAGCAGCTTGGAGGGACTAGCGGGTACCCTGGGAGAGACCCAGTACTTC. Amino acids: CASSLEGLAGTLGETQYF.

The chain joins TRBV7-8 to TRBJ2-5, with 8 bases identical to TRBD1. This CDR3 region has 15 residues. J was trimmed by 1 base and V by 6 bases; bases with no gene match: 7. Germline V gene data show CDR1 as SGHVS and CDR2 as FQNEAQ. In nucleotides, the CDR3 is TGTGCCAGCAGAGACAGGGGACGACCCCAAGAGACCCAGTACTTC. Translating gives CASRDRGRPQETQYF.

The V and J genes are TRBV9 and TRBJ1-4; 7 bases agree with TRBD1. The junction had 9 bases not matched to a gene; V was cut back by 3 bases and J by 7 bases. Germline CDR1 is SGDLS and CDR2 is YYNGEE. This CDR3 has 15 amino acids. Here the CDR3 reads CASSGGQPFGEKLFF. The CDR3 DNA reads as TGTGCCAGCAGCGGGGGACAGCCCTTTGGTGAAAAACTGTTTTTT.

This clonotype was seen at least ten times. This chain joins TRBV7-9 and TRBJ2-1; D perhaps matches TRBD1 (6 bases). Germline V gene data show CDR1 as SEHNR and CDR2 as FQNEAQ (reference sequence). The CDR3 contains 13 residues. The V end lost 3 bases, the J end lost 6 bases, and 9 bases lay between the germline ends. CDR3 region: CASSLDSFNEQFF. The CDR3 DNA reads as TGTGCCAGCAGCTTGGACAGTTTCAATGAGCAGTTCTTC.

This chain connects TRBV20-1 to TRBJ2-5, with a weak D call TRBD2 (6 bases). CDR3 length: 12 amino acids. Germline values: CDR1 DFQATT, CDR2 SNEGSKA (reference sequence). V was clipped by 8 bases and J by 5 bases, with 15 bases between them. The chain's CDR3 is CSPLERAETQYF. The CDR3 DNA reads TGCAGTCCCCTCGAGCGGGCGGAGACCCAGTACTTC.

This clonotype was recorded a few times. The chain employs TRBV7-6 and TRBJ2-4; no clear D gene. Trimming cost V 5 bases and J 3 bases, with 14 bases left between them. The CDR3 spans 15 residues. Germline CDR1 is SGHVS and CDR2 is FNYEAQ. The CDR3 reads CASSPAPGYKNIQYF. CDR3 nucleotide sequence: TGTGCCAGCAGCCCAGCCCCGGGTTACAAAAACATTCAGTACTTC.

The V gene is TRBV9, the J gene TRBJ2-1; 11 bases fit TRBD2. The ends lost 5 bases at V and 3 bases at J; junction bases unmatched: 7. This CDR3 contains 16 residues. The germline CDR1 and CDR2 sequences are SGDLS and YYNGEE. CDR3 region: CASSRLAGHGYNEQFF. The DNA for the CDR3 is TGTGCCAGCAGTAGACTAGCGGGACATGGCTACAATGAGCAGTTCTTC.

The rearrangement joins TRBV5-6 to TRBJ2-5, with 10 positions matching TRBD2. V was pared by 1 base and J by 4 bases, with 4 bases of the junction left unmatched. The CDR3 is made up of 15 amino acids. Germline-derived CDR1 and CDR2 are SGHDT and YYEEEE. The CDR3 sequence is CASSLPSGSPETQYF. CDR3 DNA: TGTGCCAGCAGCTTGCCTAGCGGGAGCCCAGAGACCCAGTACTTC. Full variable domain (rest looked up from reference TRBV5-6 and TRBJ2-5): DAGVTQSPTHLIKTRGQQVTLRCSPKSGHDTVSWYQQALGQGPQFIFQYYEEEERQRGNFPDRFSGHQFPNYSSELNVNALLLGDSALYLCASSLPSGSPETQYFGPGTRLLVL.

This clonotype was counted a few times. This chain links TRBV7-2 with TRBJ2-5; no clear D. There are 11 residues in the CDR3. Germline CDR1 and CDR2: SGHTA and FQGNSA. The V end was cut by 10 bases, the J end by 5 bases, with 11 bases between. The CDR3 protein is CAIQIGETQYF. DNA of the CDR3: TGTGCCATCCAAATCGGGGAGACCCAGTACTTC.

The rearrangement joins TRBV15 to TRBJ2-1, with 10 bases matching TRBD2. The V gene end was trimmed by 4 bases and the J gene end by 5 bases; junction bases not matched to a gene: 5. CDR3 length: 15 amino acids. CDR1 is LNHNV and CDR2 is YYDKDF in the germline V gene (reference sequence). The CDR3 loop is CATSKDGLADNEQFF. CDR3 sequence (DNA): TGTGCCACCAGCAAGGATGGACTAGCGGACAATGAGCAGTTCTTC.